This TCR beta chain was found in a study of T cell responses to AZD1222 COVID-19 vaccine. TCRdb's copy holds only in-frame clones and misses some; the assay was immunoSEQ multiplex PCR. The sample yields approximately 150,000 clones, about 92% seen once. Regarding this clone: Its target is not known.

Study-level results: Per reports, nearly half of all spike-specific TCRs target regions that are unmutated in variants. The study found vaccine-associated CD4 TCRs spanning spike, dominant at 160-218 and 743-854. White British donors predominated, females outnumbered males, and clonal diversity was possibly underestimated.

Germline assignment: CDR1 SEHNR and CDR2 FQNEAQ (reference sequence). The CDR3 runs 12 residues. The V and J ends lost 5 bases and 8 bases respectively, with 9 bases between them. This sequence originates from an adult in good health. The sequenced sample was peripheral blood, obtained on day 0 of AZD1222 vaccination. The V gene is TRBV7-9, the J gene TRBJ1-4; no clear D. CDR3 bases: TGTGCCAGCAGCCAAGAGGTCGAAAAACTGTTTTTT. Residues: CASSQEVEKLFF.